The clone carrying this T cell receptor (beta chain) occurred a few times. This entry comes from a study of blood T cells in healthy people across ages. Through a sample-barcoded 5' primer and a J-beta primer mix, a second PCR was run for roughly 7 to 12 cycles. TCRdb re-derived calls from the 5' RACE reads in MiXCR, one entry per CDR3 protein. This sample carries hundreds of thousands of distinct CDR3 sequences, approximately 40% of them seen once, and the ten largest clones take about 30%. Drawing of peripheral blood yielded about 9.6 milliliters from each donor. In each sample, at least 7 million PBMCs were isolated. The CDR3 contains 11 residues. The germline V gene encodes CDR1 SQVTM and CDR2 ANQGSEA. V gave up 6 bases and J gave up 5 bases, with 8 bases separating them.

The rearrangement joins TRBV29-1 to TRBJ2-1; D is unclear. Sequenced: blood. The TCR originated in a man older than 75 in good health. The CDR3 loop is CSVDTNNEQFF. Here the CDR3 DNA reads TGCAGCGTCGACACGAACAATGAGCAGTTCTTC.